This T cell receptor (beta chain) was documented in a study of persistence of HIV-infected CD4 T cells (dated by TCRdb to between 2020 and 2021). In the study overall: CMV- and HIV-1 Gag-responding CD4+ T cells were isolated from ART-treated individuals so that antigen-driven clonal expansion of HIV-1-infected cells could be examined. The median time participants had been on suppressive ART was 8 years. Apart from a couple of participants who underwent leukapheresis at a single time point, peripheral blood samples of up to 180 mL were collected from participants at multiple time points. The clonality of all cells in each sorted population was assessed by TCRbeta sequencing, whereas the clonality of infected cells was assessed by proviral sequencing. The TCR cluster analysis across participants included 8 participants for CMV and over five participants for Gag. General conclusions and limits of the study: Significantly lower TCRbeta richness was observed in CMV- and Gag-responding cells than in anti-CD3/anti-CD28-responding cells, and higher oligoclonality was observed in CMV-responding cells than in CD3/CD28-stimulated and Gag-responding cells. Antigen-responding cells were enriched for expanded CDR3beta sequences that were degenerate, which suggests that CD4+ responses to CMV and Gag underwent convergent selection. A correlation was observed between TCR oligoclonality and proviral oligoclonality within the same sorted populations. Only a small number of individuals took part in the study, and only a limited range of antigens was tested. Bulk TCR analyses could not be limited to the rare CMV-responding cells that actually contained HIV-1 proviruses.

In regard to this clone: Its antigen has not been determined. No per-base quality is available; no much larger clone lies one base away.

The immunoSEQ hsTCRB assay version 4, run in survey mode, was used to sequence TCRbeta repertoires from genomic DNA. Genomic DNA was diluted to around 9.2 ng/uL, using up to roughly 1 ug per sample for TCRbeta sequencing. As for how the authors treated the data: TCRbeta data analysis was done in ImmunoSeq Analyzer 3.0, and diversity was calculated on productive nucleotide rearrangements. Using the Immunarch R package, lower-bound TCR diversity was estimated with the improved Chao index and clonality was estimated with the Gini coefficient. Different nucleotide rearrangements encoding the same CDR3beta amino acid sequence were counted as distinct clonotypes. Differential abundance analysis found TCRbeta sequences that were significantly enriched in antigen-responding cells compared with anti-CD3/anti-CD28-activated cells. Using predicted peptide-MHC specificity as the basis, GLIPH2 grouped TCRs into clusters, both for each participant individually and for the merged data sets that combined participants. TCRdb re-hosts the immuneACCESS table, in-frame sequences only. Its copies lack some clones; in the studies checked, an unresolved V gene accounts for under half of them, and the cause for the rest is not known. That table is the source of V, J and clone size, and D and trimming were worked out from the DNA. For this sample there are tens of thousands of clones; under 85% appear just once. The top ten constitute about 3% of the sample.

The treatment or condition label, as the study defines it: suppressive antiretroviral therapy. Lysates of CMV-infected fibroblasts were used at around 10 ug/mL for cell stimulation. Nonresponding CD40L-negative CD69-negative CD45RO-high memory CD4+ T cells were sorted as memory populations depleted of antigen-responding cells. Participants were HIV-1-infected adults who started suppressive ART during chronic infection. Participants had undetectable plasma HIV-1 RNA below 50 copies/mL for at least 4 years. To be included, participants needed a CD4+ T cell count above 400 cells/uL and a positive CMV serology. Before stimulation, PBMCs were isolated using density centrifugation and depleted of CD8+ T cells. CD8-depleted PBMCs were stimulated for 15 to 20 hours with anti-CD28/CD49d costimulation, CD40-blocking antibody and enfuvirtide to prevent new infections. Cells were sorted on a Beckman Coulter MoFlo Legacy or XDP sorter, with propidium iodide excluding dead cells. Genomic DNA was extracted with the QIAamp DNA Mini Kit for samples above one million cells, otherwise with the Quick-DNA Microprep Kit.

The germline V gene sets CDR1 to SGHTS and CDR2 to YDEGEE. V loses 2 bases of germline sequence and J loses 0 bases, and the interval between the two ends is 8 bases. From cysteine to phenylalanine, the CDR3 is 15 amino acids long. Only the CDR3 DNA stays, 45 bases, in frame from base 1. The sequencing used CD4+ T cells sorted from PBMCs after roughly 19-hour stimulation, collected from a patient who received antiretroviral therapy. The sample's cell subset or site label, decoded: CD40L-CD69- CD45RO-high memory CD4 T cells not responding to CMV lysate. The chain is encoded by TRBV5-8 joined to TRBJ2-2; too little of a D gene remains to name it. The receptor's source is an adult man with HIV who was CMV-seropositive. The CDR3: CASSFTKTNTGELFF. The bases read TGTGCCAGCAGCTTCACGAAAACGAACACCGGGGAGCTGTTTTTT.